The 16 T cell receptor beta chains given below trace back to one sample, sequenced in a study of cytomegalovirus exposure and HLA in healthy donors. Use of 60 Vbeta and 13 Jbeta primers characterized the PCR. Clones were read by immunoSEQ multiplex PCR, and TCRdb kept only the in-frame ones, dropping some. Here the sample spans 95,000 to 150,000 clones, roughly 82% being singletons. Source material: PBMCs. Receptor source: a woman between 35 and 50 years old in good health and CMV-seropositive.

The chain recombines TRBV27 with TRBJ2-7; D remains ambiguous. The CDR3 is made up of 13 amino acids. Germline V CDR1 and CDR2: MNHEY, SMNVEV (reference sequence). The V end was cut by 2 bases, the J end by 2 bases, with 7 bases between. CDR3 protein: CASSLRGAYEQYF. The DNA for the CDR3 is TGTGCCAGCAGTTTACGCGGAGCCTACGAGCAGTACTTC.

This sequence joins TRBV19 and TRBJ2-2; 14 bases match TRBD2. With 10 bases clipped from V and 2 bases from J, the junction kept 6 bases outside the gene matches. CDR1 and CDR2 (germline): LNHDA, SQIVND (reference sequence). This CDR3 spans 16 amino acids. CDR3 residues: CATRGLAGVNTGELFF. The CDR3 coding sequence is TGTGCCACCAGGGGACTAGCGGGAGTAAACACCGGGGAGCTGTTTTTT.

This chain links TRBV6-5 with TRBJ2-7; D unresolved. There are 14 residues in the CDR3. The germline gives CDR1 MNHEY, CDR2 SVGAGI. The V and J ends lost 0 bases and 2 bases respectively, with 8 bases between them. The CDR3 sequence: CASSYSEATYEQYF. The CDR3 nucleotides read TGTGCCAGCAGTTACTCCGAGGCCACCTACGAGCAGTACTTC.

The chain is built from TRBV9 and TRBJ2-7; TRBD2 matches at 7 bases. This CDR3 contains 16 residues. Per germline, CDR1 SGDLS and CDR2 YYNGEE. Trimming cost V 3 bases and J 4 bases; bases outside gene matches: 13. The CDR3 here is CASSGGLGAGVYEQYF. CDR3 bases: TGTGCCAGCAGCGGAGGGCTCGGGGCGGGGGTGTACGAGCAGTACTTC. The whole variable domain, remainder taken from reference TRBV9 and TRBJ2-7, is DSGVTQTPKHLITATGQRVTLRCSPRSGDLSVYWYQQSLDQGLQFLIQYYNGEERAKGNILERFSAQQFPDLHSELNLSSLELGDSALYFCASSGGLGAGVYEQYFGPGTRLTVT.

V and J are TRBV4-1 and TRBJ2-7; D is uncertain. The CDR3 consists of 16 residues. The germline V and J ends were trimmed by 0 bases and 4 bases, with 16 bases remaining between them. Germline V lookup: CDR1 MGHRA, CDR2 YSYEKL. CDR3 bases: TGCGCCAGCAGCCAAGATGCGACCCCTCGGAGATACGAGCAGTACTTC. It yields the protein CASSQDATPRRYEQYF.

The V call is TRBV6-1, the J call TRBJ1-1; D uncertain. The germline CDR1 and CDR2 sequences are MNHNS and SASEGT. V lost 6 bases and J 5 bases, leaving 19 bases between the germline ends. The CDR3 runs to 15 residues. This CDR3 reads CASSPEGSRWTEAFF. The CDR3 DNA follows: TGTGCCAGCAGCCCGGAGGGCAGTAGGTGGACTGAAGCTTTCTTT.

The V call is TRBV4-2, the J call TRBJ2-2, with 7 bases aligning to TRBD1. Trimming cost V 3 bases and J 0 bases; bases outside gene matches: 4. The CDR3 runs 16 residues. Germline lookup yields CDR1 LGHNA and CDR2 YNFKEQ. Written as DNA, the CDR3 is TGTGCCAGCAGCCAGGCTACAGGGGCGAACACCGGGGAGCTGTTTTTT. This codes for CASSQATGANTGELFF.

This chain uses TRBV13 with TRBJ2-3; 13 nucleotides align to TRBD2. Germline V lookup: CDR1 PRHDT, CDR2 FYEKMQ (reference sequence). Trimming at V came to 5 bases and at J to 4 bases, leaving 9 bases not matched to a gene. This CDR3 region has 17 residues. CDR3 nucleotide sequence: TGTGCCAGCAGCCTTGGGACTAGCGGGGCGGGGTCAGATACGCAGTATTTT. Protein product: CASSLGTSGAGSDTQYF.

The gene calls are TRBV19 and TRBJ1-5; maybe TRBD1 (6 bases). The germline CDR1 and CDR2 sequences are LNHDA and SQIVND (reference sequence). The CDR3 contains 13 residues. V was trimmed by 3 bases and J by 4 bases, leaving 7 bases between them. DNA of the CDR3: TGTGCCAGTAGTATGGACAGAAATCAGCCCCAGCATTTT. The encoded protein is CASSMDRNQPQHF. The whole variable domain, remainder taken from reference TRBV19 and TRBJ1-5, is DGGITQSPKYLFRKEGQNVTLSCEQNLNHDAMYWYRQDPGQGLRLIYYSQIVNDFQKGDIAEGYSVSREKKESFPLTVTSAQKNPTAFYLCASSMDRNQPQHFGDGTRLSIL.

The V call is TRBV14, the J call TRBJ2-5; 13 nucleotides agree with TRBD2. The DNA end lines up better with TRBJ2-7; the J call may be wrong. Looked up from germline, CDR1 is SGHDN and CDR2 is FVKESK. This CDR3 comprises 16 residues. In nucleotides, the CDR3 is TGTGCCAGCAGCCGGACTAGCGGGAGCCCTTCCTACGAGCAGTACTTC. Amino acids: CASSRTSGSPSYEQYF.

The chain joins TRBV6-5 to TRBJ2-7; 7 bases match TRBD1. V lost 6 bases to trimming and J lost 2 bases; unmatched junction nucleotides: 1. Per germline, CDR1 MNHEY and CDR2 SVGAGI. This CDR3 is 12 amino acids long. The CDR3 reads CASRGTAYEQYF. CDR3 in DNA: TGTGCCAGCAGGGGGACAGCCTACGAGCAGTACTTC.

This clone was observed once. The chain uses TRBV27 and TRBJ1-1; 8 bases match TRBD1. Trimming cost V 6 bases and J 3 bases; bases outside gene matches: 6. CDR1 is MNHEY and CDR2 is SMNVEV in the germline V gene (reference sequence). The CDR3 covers 14 residues. The CDR3 coding sequence is TGTGCCAGCAGGGAGAGACAGGGGTACACTGAAGCTTTCTTT. It translates to CASRERQGYTEAFF.

The rearrangement uses TRBV28 and TRBJ2-1; TRBD2 is a possible D gene (6 bases). The V gene lost 4 bases and the J gene lost 4 bases, with 8 bases spanning the gap. CDR3 length equals 13 residues. Germline lookup yields CDR1 MDHEN and CDR2 SYDVKM. CDR3: CASSWGTYNEQFF. In nucleotides, the CDR3 is TGTGCCAGCAGTTGGGGGACTTACAATGAGCAGTTCTTC.

This clone was detected only a few times. J is TRBJ1-1 and V is TRBV27; TRBD1 is a possible D gene (6 bases). Germline assignment: CDR1 MNHEY and CDR2 SMNVEV (reference sequence). The CDR3 extends over 16 amino acids. V lost 4 bases and J 7 bases, leaving 22 bases between the germline ends. In DNA form, the CDR3 reads TGTGCCAGCAGTTCATACCGACAGGAGACCACTAATGAAGCTTTCTTT. It encodes CASSSYRQETTNEAFF.

The chain is built from TRBV2 and TRBJ2-1; possibly TRBD1 for D (6 bases). This CDR3 is built from 13 residues. V was clipped by 8 bases and J by 4 bases, with 12 bases between them. Germline CDR1 and CDR2: SNHLY and FYNNEI. CDR3 DNA: TGTGCCAGCCGGGACACACCTTACAATGAGCAGTTCTTC. Amino acid sequence: CASRDTPYNEQFF.

This clone was recorded once. This chain links TRBV20-1 with TRBJ1-1, with D perhaps TRBD1 (6 bases). Germline V gene sequence: CDR1 DFQATT, CDR2 SNEGSKA (reference sequence). This CDR3 has 11 residues. The ends were cut back, 3 bases at V and 7 bases at J, with 9 bases in the middle. CDR3 sequence reads: CSARGAGEAFF. The CDR3 DNA reads as TGCAGTGCTAGGGGGGCAGGTGAAGCTTTCTTT.